The T cell receptor (beta chain) under discussion was sequenced for a study of cytomegalovirus exposure and HLA in healthy donors (dated by TCRdb to the late 2010s). About the full investigation: According to an earlier analysis of around 600 of the donors, roughly 180 million T cells yielded 90 million to 130 million unique TCR beta sequences and around 280 Gb of sequence data. The study was designed to test whether signatures of past pathogen exposure could be identified by cataloging public T cell receptors. Roughly 300 gigabases of sequencing data and 91 million or so unique TCR sequences made up an early release that covered nearly 650 HLA-typed donors. HLA typing included class I and class II loci at four-digit resolution. On average, roughly 200,000 unique TCR beta nucleotide sequences were sequenced per donor among 398 genotyped donors of the cohort, with roughly a sixth of those sequences being non-productive. The study combined high-throughput TCR immunosequencing, statistical association of individual TCRs with disease status, and machine learning to predict cytomegalovirus infection status. A later genetic analysis took genome-wide SNP genotypes for about three fifths of the 666 donors and used that subset as a discovery cohort. Because of strong linkage in the cohort, roughly five DR-DQ haplotypes were treated as single units for association and clustering. The T cell repertoires of 700 or so subjects were profiled by immunosequencing and related to cytomegalovirus serostatus. Alongside the repertoire data, information on donor age, sex, ethnicity and CMV serostatus was compiled. Every repertoire in the discovery cohort had been generated on one and the same sequencing platform. Of the roughly 400 genotyped donors, about 80% fell in the genetic ancestry cluster associated with self-reported Caucasian donors. Typing coverage differed by locus: A, B, C, DRB1 and DQB1 were typed in roughly 629-640 donors, DQA1 in around 500, DPA1 in approximately 600, and DPB1 in 472. Rather than using new phenotypic data, the later analysis identified candidate immune exposures from TCR beta sequences and from how often those sequences occurred across donors. In a later analysis, previously published TCR beta repertoires from hundreds of donors were re-analyzed and high-resolution HLA genotyping was added so that TCR occurrence patterns could be studied. An earlier analysis of around 540 of the donors applied high-throughput TCR beta sequencing to assess whether each TCR beta V gene segment acted as functional or pseudogenic. Along with the approximately 700-subject first cohort, a separate validation cohort of over a hundred different subjects was used.

A single count supports this clone. Its specific antigen is unknown. There are no base qualities to consult, and no much larger clone falls within one base. The cohort was made up of approximately 670 healthy bone marrow donors. At the time of sampling, every cohort member was nominally healthy, though immune exposures that went unrecorded were likely present. The donor was CMV seropositive and was included in the group of 289 seropositive cohort members. A peripheral blood sample was provided by each donor, and peripheral blood mononuclear cells were used for TCR beta sequencing. Genomic DNA extraction from the blood cell samples was performed with the Qiagen DNeasy Blood Extraction Kit. The paper's findings and limits, for the study overall: The classifier was reported to diagnose cytomegalovirus status with high specificity and sensitivity in both the original and validation cohorts. A cluster of highly shared sequence variants was judged likely to represent a technical artifact of the sequencing pipeline. Three of the identified cytomegalovirus-associated TCR beta chains were confirmed in vitro to be specific for cytomegalovirus antigens. According to the authors, the approach could potentially be generalized to other disease states and immunological phenotypes. The 87-base-pair reads could not distinguish some IMGT-functional V segments, including TRBV6-2 and TRBV6-3, so those segments were excluded. In this cohort, only TCR beta chains were sequenced, and detectable features were limited by the absence of alpha or paired-chain data. Most TCR sequences were observed very rarely across donors, whereas some public TCRs were present in many individuals. When HLA alleles, especially DR and DQ, strongly co-occurred, TCR associations were difficult to assign to individual alleles. Around 16 rarely observed V segments, including chromosome 9 orphons, were excluded from the earlier analysis of a few hundred of the donors because counts were too low. In an earlier analysis of 587 of the donors, most TCR beta V segments were observed in productive rearrangements about 87% or about 30% of the time, broadly matching IMGT annotations. In the study, about 150 TCR beta chains were listed as associated with cytomegalovirus. In a later analysis, HLA-associated TCR beta chains showed more clonal expansion and lower generation probabilities than non-associated chains that were equally common. According to a later analysis, most CMV-associated TCR beta chains appeared to be HLA-restricted, and the HLA associations seemed to be driven largely by CMV exposure. Specific HLA alleles were associated with 15,000 to 20,000 TCR beta sequences at a false discovery rate of 0.05 in a later analysis. In a later genetic analysis, a missense DCLRE1C variant was associated with V-gene and J-gene trimming of TCR beta chains, and the association was replicated in an independent cohort. Because some donors lacked HLA typing at each locus, the association tests relied only on the typed subset. In a later analysis, the rate of TCR association differed among HLA loci, with DRB1 alleles having the most associated TCRs and HLA-C alleles having the fewest. The only immune exposure information available for the cohort was CMV serostatus. Presence/absence analyses assumed roughly uniform sequencing depth across donors, an assumption that may not hold. Linkage disequilibrium might explain the correlated functional status among segregating V segments, but an unknown experimental factor could not be ruled out. According to a later analysis, parvovirus B19, influenza, CMV and Epstein-Barr virus appeared linked to several top co-occurrence clusters. Compared with the roughly 670-donor mean, donors in an Asian-associated ancestry cluster had fewer N-insertions in productive TCRs, according to a later genetic analysis. A further reported finding was that TCR beta sequences accurately predicted the HLA-A and HLA-B alleles for most subjects in the first cohort.

Library preparation employed the immunoSEQ multiplex PCR assay. For the multiplex PCR, a mixture combining 60 forward primers for TCR Vbeta segments and 13 reverse primers for TCR Jbeta segments was used. The CDR3 region of rearranged TCR beta genes was amplified from genomic DNA by a multiplex PCR assay. Amplified TCR beta libraries were sequenced as 87-base-pair reads on the Illumina HiSeq System. The published analysis was carried out like this. In a later analysis, tens of millions of unique TCR beta chains were counted across the 650 to 750 repertoires, and around 10 million of these chains were shared by at least two donors. A nearest-neighbor algorithm error-corrected the raw reads and collapsed the reads into unique sequences, merging closely related sequences to remove PCR and sequencing errors. CDR3 sequences were aligned to IMGT reference sequences to assign V, D and J gene segments. For a sequence to be retained, at least a six-nucleotide match to both a V gene segment and a J gene segment was required. A rearrangement was called productive if the CDR3 had no stop codons and remained in frame with V and J, and every other rearrangement was called non-productive. CDR3 was defined according to IMGT convention as the region running from the second conserved V-encoded cysteine to the conserved J-encoded phenylalanine. In an earlier analysis of 587 of the donors, sequences lacking an unambiguous match to a single V gene segment were excluded. An earlier analysis of 500 to 700 of the donors classified V segments as functional when productive rearrangements were above 56.7% and as segregating when the standard deviation between donors was above 5%. A statistical classification framework was built for diagnosing cytomegalovirus status from the catalog of TCR beta chain sequences. V and J gene assignment, in a later analysis, came from comparing TCR nucleotide sequences with IMGT/GENE-DB human TR gene sequences. A later analysis assigned CDR3 sequences and most-parsimonious VDJ recombination scenarios with the TCRdist pipeline. In a later analysis, every TCR beta chain was defined by the combination of its CDR3 amino acid sequence and its V-gene family, and reads without a unique V-gene family were dropped. As a way to deal with suspected cross-contamination and a sequencing artifact, a later analysis dropped 450 to 700 nucleotide sequences that were highly shared and had low generation probability. In a later analysis, a clonal expansion index was calculated for each public chain from normalized within-repertoire ranks of inferred template counts. Generation probabilities in a later analysis came from a VDJ recombination model fitted to out-of-frame rearrangements, and those results were checked against IGoR. A later analysis scored TCR-TCR, TCR-HLA and TCR-CMV co-occurrence with hypergeometric tests, applying a repertoire-size bias correction to TCR pairs. False discovery rates were estimated in a later analysis by permuting HLA or CMV assignments 20 times. In a later analysis, co-occurring TCRs were grouped using DBSCAN, and TCRdist sequence similarity was added for clustering within HLA-allele-positive subsets. Co-occurrence clustering excluded repertoires with fewer than 30,000 or more than 120,000 public chains, plus five with anomalous nucleotide sharing. The clones in this table, taken by TCRdb from immuneACCESS, are in-frame only. Not every clone is retained; where verified, under half of the shortfall comes from an unresolved V gene, and the cause of the rest is unknown. D and trimming were read from the DNA, whereas the V and J calls and clone size are those reported in that table. This sample has under 150,000 clones in its table, and 65% to 75% of those were observed once. The ten largest clones represent about 4% of the sample.

Including the terminal cysteine and phenylalanine, the CDR3 comprises 13 residues. The entry retains the CDR3 DNA only, 39 bases that are in frame from base 1. For CDR1 and CDR2, the germline V gene (reference sequence) lists SGHKS and YYEKEE. The V and J ends are trimmed by 4 bases and 3 bases, leaving 8 bases between them. The receptor chain draws on TRBV5-5 and TRBJ1-5; there is no confident call for the D gene. The TCR sequence derives from a woman in her thirties or forties in good health and CMV-seropositive. Sequences were obtained from PBMCs. The nucleotide sequence is given as TGTGCCAGCAGCCCGGGGTACAATCAGCCCCAGCATTTT. Its amino acids are CASSPGYNQPQHF.